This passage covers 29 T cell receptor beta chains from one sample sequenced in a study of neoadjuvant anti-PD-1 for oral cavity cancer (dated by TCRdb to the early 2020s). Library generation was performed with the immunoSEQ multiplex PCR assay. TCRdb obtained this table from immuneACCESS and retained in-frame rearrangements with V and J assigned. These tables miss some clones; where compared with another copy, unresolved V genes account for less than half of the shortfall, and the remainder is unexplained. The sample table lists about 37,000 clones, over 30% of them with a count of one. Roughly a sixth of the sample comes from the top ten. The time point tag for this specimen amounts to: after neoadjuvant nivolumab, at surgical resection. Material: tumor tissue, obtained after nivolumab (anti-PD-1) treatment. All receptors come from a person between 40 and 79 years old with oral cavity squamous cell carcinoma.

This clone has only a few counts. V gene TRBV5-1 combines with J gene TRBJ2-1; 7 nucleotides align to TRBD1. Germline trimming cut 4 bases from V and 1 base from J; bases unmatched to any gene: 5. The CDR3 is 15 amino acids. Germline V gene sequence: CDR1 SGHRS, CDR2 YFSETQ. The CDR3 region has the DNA TGCGCCAGCAGCATCCAGGGGGAATCCTACAATGAGCAGTTCTTC. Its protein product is CASSIQGESYNEQFF.

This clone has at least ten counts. The CDR3 is CASSLFGTGSGEQYF. The CDR3 nucleotides are TGTGCCAGCAGTTTATTTGGGACAGGGAGCGGCGAGCAGTACTTC. The chain employs TRBV28 and TRBJ2-7, with TRBD1 matching 9 bases. This CDR3 comprises 15 residues. Trimming at V came to 1 base and at J to 6 bases, leaving 7 bases not matched to a gene. Germline CDR1 MDHEN, CDR2 SYDVKM. Based on the CDR3 plus reference TRBV28 and TRBJ2-7, the full variable domain is DVKVTQSSRYLVKRTGEKVFLECVQDMDHENMFWYRQDPGLGLRLIYFSYDVKMKEKGDIPEGYSVSREKKERFSLILESASTNQTSMYLCASSLFGTGSGEQYFGPGTRLTVT.

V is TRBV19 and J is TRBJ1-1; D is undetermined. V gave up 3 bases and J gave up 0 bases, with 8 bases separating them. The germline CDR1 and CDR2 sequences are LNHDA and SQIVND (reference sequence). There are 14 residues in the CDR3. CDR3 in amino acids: CASSISSMNTEAFF. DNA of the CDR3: TGTGCCAGTAGTATTAGCAGCATGAACACTGAAGCTTTCTTT.

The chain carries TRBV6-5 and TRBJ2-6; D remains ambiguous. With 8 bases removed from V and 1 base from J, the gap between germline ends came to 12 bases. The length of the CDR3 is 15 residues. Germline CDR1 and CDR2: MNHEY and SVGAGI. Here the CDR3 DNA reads TGTGCCAGCCTTTTAATCGGGTCTGGGGCCAACGTCCTGACTTTC. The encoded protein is CASLLIGSGANVLTF.

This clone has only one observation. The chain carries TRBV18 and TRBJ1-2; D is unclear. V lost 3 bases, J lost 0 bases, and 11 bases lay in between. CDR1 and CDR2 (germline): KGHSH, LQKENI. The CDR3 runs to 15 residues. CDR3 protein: CASSPRASSNYGYTF. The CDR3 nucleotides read TGTGCCAGCTCACCCCGGGCTTCCTCTAACTATGGCTACACCTTC.

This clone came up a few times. Here the CDR3 DNA reads TGTGCCTGGAGTCGGCCAGGACAGCCCCAGCATTTT. It specifies CAWSRPGQPQHF. The gene calls are TRBV30 and TRBJ1-5; D unclear. Trimming removed 2 bases at V and 7 bases at J, with 9 bases between. The CDR3 is 12 residues long. CDR1 and CDR2 (germline): GTSNPN, SVGIG (reference sequence).

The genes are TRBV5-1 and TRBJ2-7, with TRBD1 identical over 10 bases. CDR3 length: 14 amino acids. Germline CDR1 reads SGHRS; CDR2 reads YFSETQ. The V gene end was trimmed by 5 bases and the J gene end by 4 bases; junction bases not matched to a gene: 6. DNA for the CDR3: TGCGCCAGCAGTCCGGGACAGGGGCGATACGAGCAGTACTTC. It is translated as CASSPGQGRYEQYF.

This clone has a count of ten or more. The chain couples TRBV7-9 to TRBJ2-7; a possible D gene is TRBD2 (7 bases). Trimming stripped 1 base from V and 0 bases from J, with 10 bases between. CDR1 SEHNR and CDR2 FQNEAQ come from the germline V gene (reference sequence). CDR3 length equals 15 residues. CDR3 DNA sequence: TGTGCCAGCAGCTTAGAGGCGGGGGCCTCCTACGAGCAGTACTTC. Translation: CASSLEAGASYEQYF.

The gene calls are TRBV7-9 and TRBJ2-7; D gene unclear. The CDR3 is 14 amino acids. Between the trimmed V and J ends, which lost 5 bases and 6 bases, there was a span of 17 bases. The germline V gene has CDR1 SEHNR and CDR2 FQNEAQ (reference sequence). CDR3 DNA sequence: TGTGCCAGCAGCCAAGGGCAGATTGGGTTCGAGCAGTACTTC. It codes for CASSQGQIGFEQYF.

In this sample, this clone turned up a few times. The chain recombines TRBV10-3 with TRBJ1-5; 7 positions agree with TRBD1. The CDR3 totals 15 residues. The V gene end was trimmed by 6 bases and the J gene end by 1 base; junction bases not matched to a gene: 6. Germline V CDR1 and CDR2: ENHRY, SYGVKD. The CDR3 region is CAISSGTESNQPQHF. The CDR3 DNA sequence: TGTGCCATCAGCTCCGGGACAGAGAGCAATCAGCCCCAGCATTTT.

The CDR3 DNA sequence: TGTGCCAGCAGTTACTTACCAGGGTCGGATTCACCCCTCCACTTT. The encoded protein is CASSYLPGSDSPLHF. The J gene is TRBJ1-6, the V gene TRBV6-6, with D tentatively TRBD1 (5 bases). The V end was cut by 1 base, the J end by 8 bases, with 12 bases between. This CDR3 has 15 residues. Germline V gives CDR1 MNHNY, CDR2 SVGAGI (reference sequence).

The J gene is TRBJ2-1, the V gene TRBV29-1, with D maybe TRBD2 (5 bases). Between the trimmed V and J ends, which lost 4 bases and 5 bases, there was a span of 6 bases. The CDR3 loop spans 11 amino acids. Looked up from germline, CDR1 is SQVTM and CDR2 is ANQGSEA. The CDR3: CSVGTHNEQFF. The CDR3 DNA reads TGCAGCGTTGGGACTCACAATGAGCAGTTCTTC.

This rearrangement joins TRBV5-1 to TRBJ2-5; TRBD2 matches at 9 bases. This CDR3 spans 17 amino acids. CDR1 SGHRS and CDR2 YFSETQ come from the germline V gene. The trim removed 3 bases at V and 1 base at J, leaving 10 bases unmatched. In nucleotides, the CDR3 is TGCGCCAGCAGCTCCATGGCGGGAGGGGACTCCCAAGAGACCCAGTACTTC. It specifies CASSSMAGGDSQETQYF.

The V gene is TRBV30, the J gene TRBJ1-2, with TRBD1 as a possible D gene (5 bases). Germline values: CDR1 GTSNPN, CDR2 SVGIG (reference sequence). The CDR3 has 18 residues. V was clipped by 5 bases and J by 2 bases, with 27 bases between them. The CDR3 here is CAWDTWGFGVKGNYGYTF. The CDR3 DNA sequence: TGTGCCTGGGATACCTGGGGTTTCGGAGTGAAGGGGAACTATGGCTACACCTTC.

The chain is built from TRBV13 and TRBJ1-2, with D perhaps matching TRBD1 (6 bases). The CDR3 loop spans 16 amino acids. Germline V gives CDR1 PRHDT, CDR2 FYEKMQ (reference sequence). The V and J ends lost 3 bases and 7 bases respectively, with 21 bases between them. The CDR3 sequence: CASSFETPGESGGYTF. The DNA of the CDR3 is TGTGCCAGCAGCTTCGAAACCCCAGGGGAAAGCGGTGGCTACACCTTC.

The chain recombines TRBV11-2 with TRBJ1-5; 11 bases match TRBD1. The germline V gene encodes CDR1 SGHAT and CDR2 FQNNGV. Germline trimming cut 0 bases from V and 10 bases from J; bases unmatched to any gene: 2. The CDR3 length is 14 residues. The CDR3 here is CASSLEGQGVPQHF. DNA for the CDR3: TGTGCCAGCAGCTTAGAGGGACAGGGGGTACCCCAGCATTTT.

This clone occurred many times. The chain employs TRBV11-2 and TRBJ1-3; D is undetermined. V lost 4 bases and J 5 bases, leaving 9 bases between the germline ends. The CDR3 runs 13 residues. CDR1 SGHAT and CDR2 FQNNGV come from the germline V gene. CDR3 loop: CASSSTGRNTIYF. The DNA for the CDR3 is TGTGCCAGCAGCTCGACGGGTCGAAACACCATATATTTT.

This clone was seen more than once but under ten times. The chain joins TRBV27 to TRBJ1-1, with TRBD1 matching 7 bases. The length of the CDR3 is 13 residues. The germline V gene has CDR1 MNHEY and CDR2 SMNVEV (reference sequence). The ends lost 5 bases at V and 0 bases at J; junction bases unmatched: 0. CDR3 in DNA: TGTGCCAGCAGTGACAGGGTGAACACTGAAGCTTTCTTT. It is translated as CASSDRVNTEAFF.

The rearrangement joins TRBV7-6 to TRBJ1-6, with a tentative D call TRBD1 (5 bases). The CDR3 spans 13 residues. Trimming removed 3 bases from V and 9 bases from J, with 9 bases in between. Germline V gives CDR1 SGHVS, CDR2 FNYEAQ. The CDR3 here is CASSLGVSSPLHF. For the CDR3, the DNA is TGTGCCAGCAGCTTGGGGGTTAGTTCACCCCTCCACTTT.

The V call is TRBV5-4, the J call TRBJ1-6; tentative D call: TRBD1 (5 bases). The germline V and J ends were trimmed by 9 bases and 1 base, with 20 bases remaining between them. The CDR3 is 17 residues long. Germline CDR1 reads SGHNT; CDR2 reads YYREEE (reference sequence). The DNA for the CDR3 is TGTGCCACCTCAGGCGGGACTTCGGGTTCCTATAATTCACCCCTCCACTTT. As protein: CATSGGTSGSYNSPLHF.

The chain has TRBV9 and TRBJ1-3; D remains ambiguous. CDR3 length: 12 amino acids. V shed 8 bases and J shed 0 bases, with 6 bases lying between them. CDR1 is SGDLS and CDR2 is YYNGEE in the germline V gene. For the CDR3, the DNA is TGTGCCAGTTCCCCCTCTGGAAACACCATATATTTT. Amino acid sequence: CASSPSGNTIYF.

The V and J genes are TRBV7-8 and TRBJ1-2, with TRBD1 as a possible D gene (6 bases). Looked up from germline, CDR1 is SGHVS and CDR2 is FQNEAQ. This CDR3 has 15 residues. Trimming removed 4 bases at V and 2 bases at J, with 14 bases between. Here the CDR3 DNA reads TGTGCCAGCAGCTCCCCCGGACAGCGAAACTATGGCTACACCTTC. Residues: CASSSPGQRNYGYTF.

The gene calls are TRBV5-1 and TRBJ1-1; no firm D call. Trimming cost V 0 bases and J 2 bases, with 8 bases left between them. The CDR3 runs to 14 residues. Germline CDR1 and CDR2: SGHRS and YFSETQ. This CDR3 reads CASSLGHPNTEAFF. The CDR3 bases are TGCGCCAGCAGCTTGGGTCACCCAAACACTGAAGCTTTCTTT.

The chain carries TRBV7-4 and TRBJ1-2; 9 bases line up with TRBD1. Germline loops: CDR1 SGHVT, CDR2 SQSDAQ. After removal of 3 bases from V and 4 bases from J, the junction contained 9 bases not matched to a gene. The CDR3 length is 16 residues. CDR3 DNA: TGTGCCAGCAGCTTCGGACAGGGGAATAGTTTCTATGGCTACACCTTC. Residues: CASSFGQGNSFYGYTF.

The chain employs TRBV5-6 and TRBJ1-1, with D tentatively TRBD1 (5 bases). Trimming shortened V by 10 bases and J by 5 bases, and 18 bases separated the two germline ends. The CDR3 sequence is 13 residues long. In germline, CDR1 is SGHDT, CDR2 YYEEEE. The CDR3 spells CASPGFRATEAFF. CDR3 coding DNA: TGTGCCTCCCCAGGCTTCAGGGCGACTGAAGCTTTCTTT.

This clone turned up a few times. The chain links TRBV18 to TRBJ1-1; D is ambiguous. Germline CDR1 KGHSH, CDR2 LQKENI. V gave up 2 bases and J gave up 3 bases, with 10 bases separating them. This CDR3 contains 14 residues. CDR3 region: CASSPTRSDTEAFF. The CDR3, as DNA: TGTGCCAGCTCACCAACTCGATCGGACACTGAAGCTTTCTTT. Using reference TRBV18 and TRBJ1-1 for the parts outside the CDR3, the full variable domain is NAGVMQNPRHLVRRRGQEARLRCSPMKGHSHVYWYRQLPEEGLKFMVYLQKENIIDESGMPKERFSAEFPKEGPSILRIQQVVRGDSAAYFCASSPTRSDTEAFFGQGTRLTVV.

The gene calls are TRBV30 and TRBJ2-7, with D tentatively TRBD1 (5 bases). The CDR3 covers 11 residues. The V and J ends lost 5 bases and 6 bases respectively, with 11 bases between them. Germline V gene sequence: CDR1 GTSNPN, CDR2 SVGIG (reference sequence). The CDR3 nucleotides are TGTGCCTGGGCCATTGGGGCCGAGCAGTACTTC. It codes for CAWAIGAEQYF.

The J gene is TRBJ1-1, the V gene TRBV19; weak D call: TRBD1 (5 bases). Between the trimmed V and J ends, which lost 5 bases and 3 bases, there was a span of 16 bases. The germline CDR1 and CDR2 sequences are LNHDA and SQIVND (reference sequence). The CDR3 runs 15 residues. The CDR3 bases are TGTGCCAGTAGTTCAATTTACAGGAGAGACACTGAAGCTTTCTTT. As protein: CASSSIYRRDTEAFF.

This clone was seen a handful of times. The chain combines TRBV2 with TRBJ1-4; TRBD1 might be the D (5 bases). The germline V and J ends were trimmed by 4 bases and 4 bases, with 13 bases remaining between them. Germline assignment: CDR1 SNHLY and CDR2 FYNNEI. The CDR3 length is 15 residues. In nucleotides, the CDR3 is TGTGCCAGCAGTGTGGGAGGGGCTGATAATGAAAAACTGTTTTTT. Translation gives CASSVGGADNEKLFF.